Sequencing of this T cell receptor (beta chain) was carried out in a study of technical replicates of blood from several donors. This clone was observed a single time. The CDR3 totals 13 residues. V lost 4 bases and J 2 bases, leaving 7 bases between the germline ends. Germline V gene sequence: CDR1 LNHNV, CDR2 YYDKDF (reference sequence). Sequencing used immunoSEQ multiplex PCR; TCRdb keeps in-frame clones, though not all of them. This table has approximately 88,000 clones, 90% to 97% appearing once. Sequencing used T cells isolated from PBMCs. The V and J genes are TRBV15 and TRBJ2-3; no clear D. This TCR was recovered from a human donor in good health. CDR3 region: CATSTLTTDTQYF. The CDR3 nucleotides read TGTGCCACCAGCACACTAACCACAGATACGCAGTATTTT. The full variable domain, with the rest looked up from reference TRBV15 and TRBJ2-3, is DAMVIQNPRYQVTQFGKPVTLSCSQTLNHNVMYWYQQKSSQAPKLLFHYYDKDFNNEADTPDNFQSRRPNTSFCFLDIRSPGLGDTAMYLCATSTLTTDTQYFGPGTRLTVL.